The clone carrying this T cell receptor (beta chain) has more than one count but fewer than ten. Germline V gene sequence: CDR1 SGHVS, CDR2 FQNEAQ. The CDR3 runs 15 residues. The V gene lost 5 bases and the J gene lost 7 bases, with 15 bases spanning the gap. The sample comes from a study of naive and memory T cell subsets. Both TRBC1 and TRBC2 were covered by a beta constant-region primer of two equimolar oligonucleotides. TCRdb recomputed calls from the UMI-ligation and nested PCR reads with MiXCR, one row per CDR3 protein. The sample has tens of thousands of distinct CDR3 sequences, about an eighth seen once.

The TCR was taken from a human donor in good health. Sequenced: central memory CD4+ T cells from blood. This chain connects TRBV7-8 to TRBJ1-6, with a weak D call TRBD1 (6 bases). The CDR3 nucleotides read TGTGCCAGCAGCCGGATCGTGGACAGAAATTCACCCCTCCACTTT. It codes for CASSRIVDRNSPLHF.